The clone carrying this TCR beta chain appeared a single time. This sample is part of a study of OX40 agonist ivuxolimab in advanced cancers. At the level of the study: The dose-escalation cohort had hepatocellular carcinoma, melanoma, renal cell or head and neck cancer.

Per germline, CDR1 SGHRS and CDR2 YFSETQ. With V trimmed by 4 bases and J by 0 bases, 8 bases remained unmatched. The CDR3 is 18 amino acids. The table came from immunoSEQ multiplex PCR; TCRdb's copy has only in-frame clones and leaves some out. The sample yields fewer than 16,000 clones, around 75% seen once. Source: CD4+ or CD8+ T cells sorted from blood, taken in a trial of the OX40 agonist ivuxolimab. The sequence derives from an adult with an advanced solid tumor such as melanoma, head and neck, liver or kidney cancer. The rearrangement joins TRBV5-1 to TRBJ2-3; 13 nucleotides align to TRBD2. In nucleotides, the CDR3 is TGCGCCAGCAGCCGCGGACTAGCGGGAGTGGATAGCACAGATACGCAGTATTTT. This gives the protein CASSRGLAGVDSTDTQYF. The entire variable domain, with the rest obtained from reference TRBV5-1 and TRBJ2-3, is as follows: KAGVTQTPRYLIKTRGQQVTLSCSPISGHRSVSWYQQTPGQGLQFLFEYFSETQRNKGNFPGRFSGRQFSNSRSEMNVSTLELGDSALYLCASSRGLAGVDSTDTQYFGPGTRLTVL.